The 8 T cell receptor beta chains presented below share a single source sample, sequenced in a study of shared T cell receptors in the human thymus. Assay: immunoSEQ multiplex PCR; the TCRdb copy retains only in-frame clones and omits some. The data hold 600,000 to 900,000 clones, with approximately 85% observed a single time. These data are also associated with another study on human thymus T cells.

The sample consisted of thymocytes. These receptors came from a girl under three years old with a congenital heart defect.

V is TRBV10-3 and J is TRBJ1-5; D unresolved. V was clipped by 2 bases and J by 0 bases, with 17 bases between them. Germline-derived CDR1 and CDR2 are ENHRY and SYGVKD. CDR3 length equals 18 residues. The CDR3, as DNA: TGTGCCATCAGTGAGCAAAGATCGGGAAAATATAGCAATCAGCCCCAGCATTTT. This sequence encodes CAISEQRSGKYSNQPQHF.

The CDR3 DNA sequence: TGTGCCAGCAGCGTACCACAGGGGATTCGGGGAAACACCATATATTTT. This translates into CASSVPQGIRGNTIYF. The rearrangement joins TRBV9 to TRBJ1-3; 7 positions agree with TRBD1. The CDR3 totals 16 residues. Looked up from germline, CDR1 is SGDLS and CDR2 is YYNGEE. Trimming removed 1 base from V and 4 bases from J; junction bases left unmatched: 8. Looking up the rest from reference TRBV9 and TRBJ1-3 gives the full variable domain: DSGVTQTPKHLITATGQRVTLRCSPRSGDLSVYWYQQSLDQGLQFLIQYYNGEERAKGNILERFSAQQFPDLHSELNLSSLELGDSALYFCASSVPQGIRGNTIYFGEGSWLTVV.

This clone was observed a few times. This sequence joins TRBV14 and TRBJ1-2; D not resolved. The length of the CDR3 is 13 residues. Germline CDR1 SGHDN, CDR2 FVKESK. Trimming left V 0 bases short and J 4 bases short, with 6 bases between. The CDR3, as DNA: TGTGCCAGCAGCCAAGAAGCTTTCTATGGCTACACCTTC. Translation: CASSQEAFYGYTF.

The chain is built from TRBV9 and TRBJ1-2, with TRBD1 identical over 9 bases. Germline V gene sequence: CDR1 SGDLS, CDR2 YYNGEE. CDR3 length equals 17 residues. V lost 4 bases to trimming and J lost 4 bases; unmatched junction nucleotides: 14. CDR3 in DNA: TGTGCCAGCAGCCCCTCTACCTTCCCGACAGGGGGCTATGGCTACACCTTC. Translated: CASSPSTFPTGGYGYTF.

V and J are TRBV12-5 and TRBJ1-2, with a possible D match to TRBD1 (6 bases). Germline V CDR1 and CDR2: LGHNT, FRNRAP. CDR3 length: 19 amino acids. V was pared by 0 bases and J by 2 bases, with 22 bases between. The CDR3 reads CASGLVSDRHLLGNYGYTF. DNA of the CDR3: TGTGCTAGTGGTTTGGTATCCGACAGGCACCTCCTTGGGAACTATGGCTACACCTTC.

The chain recombines TRBV27 with TRBJ1-4; TRBD1 matches at 7 bases. The V and J ends lost 5 bases and 0 bases, in that order; junction bases with no gene match: 12. Germline V gene sequence: CDR1 MNHEY, CDR2 SMNVEV (reference sequence). This CDR3 has 18 amino acids. In DNA form, the CDR3 reads TGTGCCAGCAGTGACCGGGACAGAGAGTCTGCAACTAATGAAAAACTGTTTTTT. The encoded protein is CASSDRDRESATNEKLFF.

This chain uses TRBV7-9 with TRBJ1-2; possible D gene TRBD1, 5 bases. CDR3 length equals 14 residues. The V gene lost 3 bases and the J gene lost 3 bases, with 11 bases spanning the gap. Germline CDR1 reads SEHNR; CDR2 reads FQNEAQ (reference sequence). This chain's CDR3 is CASSLYRRDYGYTF. The CDR3 nucleotides read TGTGCCAGCAGCTTGTACAGGAGAGACTATGGCTACACCTTC. Supplemented by reference TRBV7-9 and TRBJ1-2, the full variable domain reads DTGVSQNPRHKITKRGQNVTFRCDPISEHNRLYWYRQTLGQGPEFLTYFQNEAQLEKSRLLSDRFSAERPKGSFSTLEIQRTEQGDSAMYLCASSLYRRDYGYTFGSGTRLTVV.

The chain is built from TRBV29-1 and TRBJ2-7; 7 bases match TRBD1. Germline trimming cut 4 bases from V and 0 bases from J; bases unmatched to any gene: 9. The V gene's germline CDR1 is SQVTM and CDR2 ANQGSEA. This CDR3 comprises 15 residues. Written as DNA, the CDR3 is TGCAGCGTTGCCCAGAAGGACAGGTTCTCCTACGAGCAGTACTTC. This translates into CSVAQKDRFSYEQYF.